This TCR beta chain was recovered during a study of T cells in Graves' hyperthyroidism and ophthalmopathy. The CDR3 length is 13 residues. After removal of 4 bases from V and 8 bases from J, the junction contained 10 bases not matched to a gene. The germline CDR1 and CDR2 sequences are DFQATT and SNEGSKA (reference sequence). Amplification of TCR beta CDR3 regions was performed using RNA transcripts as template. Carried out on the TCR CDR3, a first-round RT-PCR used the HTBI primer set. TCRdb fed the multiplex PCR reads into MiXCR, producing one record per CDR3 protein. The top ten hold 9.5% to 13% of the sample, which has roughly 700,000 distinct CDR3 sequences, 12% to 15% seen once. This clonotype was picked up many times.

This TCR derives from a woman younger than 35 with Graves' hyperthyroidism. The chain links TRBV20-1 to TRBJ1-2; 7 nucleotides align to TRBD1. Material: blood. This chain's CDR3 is CSAIPTGLIGYTF. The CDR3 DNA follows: TGCAGTGCTATTCCGACAGGGTTAATCGGCTACACCTTC.